The source of this T cell receptor (beta chain) is a study of blood T cell repertoires in COVID-19. Enrollees, roughly 18 to 95 years old, lived in roughly 24 US areas. Participants were placed into cohorts based on the clinical history they reported. Authors' analysis steps: Nucleated cell number was recorded as an estimate derived from reference gene primer amplification. Sequencing used immunoSEQ multiplex PCR; TCRdb keeps in-frame clones, though not all of them. That table is the source of V, J and clone size, and D and trimming were worked out from the DNA. The data hold 250,000 or so clones, with around nine tenths observed a single time. Germline V gene data show CDR1 as ENHRY and CDR2 as SYGVKD. The V and J ends lost 7 bases and 1 base respectively, with 15 bases between them. There are 15 residues in the CDR3.

The specimen sequenced was PBMCs or T cells enriched from blood (not recorded which). The chain couples TRBV10-3 to TRBJ2-3; D gene uncertain. The receptor was isolated from a woman aged 18-29 years who had recovered from COVID-19. The DNA for the CDR3 is TGTGCCATCAAGTCGAGGAGTTGGGGCACAGATACGCAGTATTTT. It specifies CAIKSRSWGTDTQYF.